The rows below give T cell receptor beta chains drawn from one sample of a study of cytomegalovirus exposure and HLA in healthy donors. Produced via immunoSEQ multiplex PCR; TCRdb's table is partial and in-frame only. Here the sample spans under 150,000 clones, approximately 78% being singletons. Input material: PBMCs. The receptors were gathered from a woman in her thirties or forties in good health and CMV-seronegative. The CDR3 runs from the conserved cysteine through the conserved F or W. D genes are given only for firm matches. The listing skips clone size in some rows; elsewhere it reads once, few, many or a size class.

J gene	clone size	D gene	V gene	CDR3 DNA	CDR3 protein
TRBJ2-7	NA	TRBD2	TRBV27	TGTGCCAGCAGTTTGGGCTGGGGGAGGGCCCACGAGCAGTACTTC	CASSLGWGRAHEQYF
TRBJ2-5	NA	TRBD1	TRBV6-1	TGTGCCAGCAGTGAGGGACAGGTACAAGAGACCCAGTACTTC	CASSEGQVQETQYF
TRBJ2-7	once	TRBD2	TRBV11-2	TGTGCCAGCAGCTTAGCTAGCGGGAGAACCCACTACGAGCAGTACTTC	CASSLASGRTHYEQYF
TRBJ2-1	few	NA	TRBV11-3	TGTGCCAGCAGCTTAGGGGGGGACAGAGACAATGAGCAGTTCTTC	CASSLGGDRDNEQFF
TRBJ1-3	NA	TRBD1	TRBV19	TGTGCCAGTACGCCACAGGGGAGGTCTGGAAACACCATATATTTT	CASTPQGRSGNTIYF
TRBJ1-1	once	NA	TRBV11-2	TGTGCCAGCAGCCTTAGAATACTGAACACTGAAGCTTTCTTT	CASSLRILNTEAFF
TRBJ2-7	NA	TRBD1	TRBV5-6	TGTGCCAGCAGCTCACAGGGGTACGAGCAGTACTTC	CASSSQGYEQYF
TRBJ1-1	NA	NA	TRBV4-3	TGCGCCAGCAGCAGGACATCAAACACTGAAGCTTTCTTT	CASSRTSNTEAFF
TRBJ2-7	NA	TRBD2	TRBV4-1	TGCGCCAGCAGCCAAGGGACTAGCGGGGGGAATTACGAGCAGTACTTC	CASSQGTSGGNYEQYF
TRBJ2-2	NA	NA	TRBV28	TGTGCCAGCAGTTTATTCAGGGGGGCGAACACCGGGGAGCTGTTTTTT	CASSLFRGANTGELFF
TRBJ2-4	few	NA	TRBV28	TGTGCCAGCAGTGAGCCTCACAAAAACATTCAGTACTTC	CASSEPHKNIQYF
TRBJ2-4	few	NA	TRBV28	TGTGCCAGCAGCCCGACAGGCTCGAGAGACATTCAGTACTTC	CASSPTGSRDIQYF
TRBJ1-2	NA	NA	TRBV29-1	TGCAGCGCTCTTGATGCGACTAACTATGGCTACACCTTC	CSALDATNYGYTF
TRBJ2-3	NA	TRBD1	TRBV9	TGTGCCAGCAGCGTAGAGGGCAGGGGGCGCCTCACAGATACGCAGTATTTT	CASSVEGRGRLTDTQYF
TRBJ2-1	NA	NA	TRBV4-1	TGCGCCAGCAGCCAAGATCAGGGGAGGGTACAGTACAATGAGCAGTTCTTC	CASSQDQGRVQYNEQFF
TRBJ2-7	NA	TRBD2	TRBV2	TGTGCCAGCAGTGCTCCTAGCGGGAGGGTCTACGAGCAGTACTTC	CASSAPSGRVYEQYF
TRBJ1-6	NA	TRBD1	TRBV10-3	TGTGCCATCAGGGACAGGGAAATGGGTTCACCCCTCCACTTT	CAIRDREMGSPLHF
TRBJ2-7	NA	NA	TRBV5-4	TGTGCCAGCAGCTTAAACAGGGATTACGAGCAGTACTTC	CASSLNRDYEQYF
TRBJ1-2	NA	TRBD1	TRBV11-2	TGTGCCAGCAGCTTAGAACCCGGGACAGGATATGGCTACACCTTC	CASSLEPGTGYGYTF
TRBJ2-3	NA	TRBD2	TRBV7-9	TGTTCCAGCAGCTTTACTAGCGGGAGGGACCCAGATACGCAGTATTTT	CSSSFTSGRDPDTQYF
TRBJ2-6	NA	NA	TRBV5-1	TGCGCCAGCAGCAGGTATCAGGGTACTGGGGCCAACGTCCTGACTTTC	CASSRYQGTGANVLTF
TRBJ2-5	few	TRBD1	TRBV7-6	TGTGCCAGCAGCTCTACAGGGGGCAGGGAGACCCAGTACTTC	CASSSTGGRETQYF
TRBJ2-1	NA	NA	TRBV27	TGTGCCAGCAGTTTAGCCGGGAGCTACAATGAGCAGTTCTTC	CASSLAGSYNEQFF
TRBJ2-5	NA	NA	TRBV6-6	TGTGCCAGCAGGGAGGGCGGGAATAAAGAGACCCAGTACTTC	CASREGGNKETQYF
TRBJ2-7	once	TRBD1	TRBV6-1	TGTGCCAGCAGTGGTTTGACAGGGGGGTCCTACGAGCAGTACTTC	CASSGLTGGSYEQYF
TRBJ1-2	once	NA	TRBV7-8	TGTGCCAGCAGCTCCCACAGGATCATTAACTATGGCTACACCTTC	CASSSHRIINYGYTF
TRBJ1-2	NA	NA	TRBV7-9	TGTGCCAGCAGCTCAATCGAAGCGGGACAAGTACATAACGGCTACACCTTC	CASSSIEAGQVHNGYTF
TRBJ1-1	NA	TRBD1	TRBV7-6	TGTGCCAGCAGCCTGGGACAGGGTTCTGAAGCTTTCTTT	CASSLGQGSEAFF
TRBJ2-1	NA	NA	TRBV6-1	TGTGCCAGCAGTGGTTATCTGGGAGTTGATGCTGAGCAGTTCTTC	CASSGYLGVDAEQFF
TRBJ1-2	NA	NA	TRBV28	TGTGCCAGCAGTTTAGGGCGCGGCTACACCTTC	CASSLGRGYTF
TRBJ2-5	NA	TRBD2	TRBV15	TGTGCCACCAGCAGAGGGACTAGCGGGCAAGAGACCCAGTACTTC	CATSRGTSGQETQYF
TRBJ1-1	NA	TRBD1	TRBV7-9	TGTTCCAGCAGCTTGGACAGGGTCCTGAACACTGAAGCTTTCTTT	CSSSLDRVLNTEAFF
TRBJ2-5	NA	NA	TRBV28	TGTGCCAGCAGTTTATTGGGCGAGACCCAGTACTTC	CASSLLGETQYF
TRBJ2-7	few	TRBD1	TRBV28	TGTGCCAGCAGTTGGGGACAGTCTGGCTACGAGCAGTACTTC	CASSWGQSGYEQYF
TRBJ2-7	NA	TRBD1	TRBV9	TGTGCCAGCAGCGTAGGGAAAGGGGACAGGGCTGGCGAGCAGTACTTC	CASSVGKGDRAGEQYF
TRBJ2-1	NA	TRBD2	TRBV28	TGTGCCAGCACCGAACTAGCGGGAGGGCCGGGTGAGCAGTTCTTC	CASTELAGGPGEQFF
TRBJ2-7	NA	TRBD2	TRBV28	TGTGCCAGCAGTCGGACTAGCGGGAGCTCCTACGAGCAGTACTTC	CASSRTSGSSYEQYF
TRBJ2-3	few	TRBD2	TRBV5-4	TGTGCCAGCAGCTTGAGCGGGAGCGGCTCAGATACGCAGTATTTT	CASSLSGSGSDTQYF
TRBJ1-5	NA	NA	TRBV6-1	TGTGCCAGCAGTTCCAACAGTTTACAGCCCCAGCATTTT	CASSSNSLQPQHF
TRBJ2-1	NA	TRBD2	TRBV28	TGTGCCAGCAGTTCCCCAACGTTCACTAGCGGGGTTAACAATGAGCAGTTCTTC	CASSSPTFTSGVNNEQFF
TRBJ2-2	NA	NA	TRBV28	TGTGCCAGCAGTTTCCCTCGCCGACGGAAAGCGACGAGCACCGGGGAGCTGTTTTTT	CASSFPRRRKATSTGELFF
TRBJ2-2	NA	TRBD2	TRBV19	TGTGCCAGTAGTAGGGAGGGACTAGCGGGGGTTTCCGGGGAGCTGTTTTTT	CASSREGLAGVSGELFF
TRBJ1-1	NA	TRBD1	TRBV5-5	TGTGCCAGCAGGGAAGAAACAGGGGCTGAAGCTTTCTTT	CASREETGAEAFF
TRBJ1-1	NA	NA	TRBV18	TGTGCCAGCTCACCACAGGAGGGTTCAAACACTGAAGCTTTCTTT	CASSPQEGSNTEAFF
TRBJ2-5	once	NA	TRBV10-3	TGTGCCATCAGTGTAAATTCTGCGGGGGAGACCCAGTACTTC	CAISVNSAGETQYF
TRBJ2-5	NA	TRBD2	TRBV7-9	TGTGCCAGCAGCTTAGGCACTAGCGTACAAGAGACCCAGTACTTC	CASSLGTSVQETQYF
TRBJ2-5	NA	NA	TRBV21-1	TGTGCCAGCAGCGCTTACAGGGGACAGTGGCAAGAGACCCAGTACTTC	CASSAYRGQWQETQYF
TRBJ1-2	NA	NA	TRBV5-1	TGCGCCAGCAGCTCCACAGTGACCTATGGCTACACCTTC	CASSSTVTYGYTF
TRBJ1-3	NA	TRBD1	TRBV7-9	TGTGCCAGCAGCTTAGGGACAGGGGAAAGAAACACCATATATTTT	CASSLGTGERNTIYF
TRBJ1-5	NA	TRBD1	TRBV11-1	TGTGCCAGCAGCAGGGACAGGGAGGCGGCCCAGCATTTT	CASSRDREAAQHF
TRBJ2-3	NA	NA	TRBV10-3	TGTGCCATCAGTGGAGACAGATACACAGATACGCAGTATTTT	CAISGDRYTDTQYF
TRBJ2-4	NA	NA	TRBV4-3	TGCGCCAGCAGCCAAGAACCCGGGGATGGCATTCAGTACTTC	CASSQEPGDGIQYF
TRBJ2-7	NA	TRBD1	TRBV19	TGTGCCAGTAGTGGGGGACAGACCTACGAGCAGTACTTC	CASSGGQTYEQYF
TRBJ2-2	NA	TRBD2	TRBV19	TGTGCCAGTAGAATAACTAGCGGGTCGACCGGGGAGCTGTTTTTT	CASRITSGSTGELFF
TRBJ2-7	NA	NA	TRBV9	TGTGCCAGCAGCGTAGGAGGGGGAACCTACGAGCAGTACTTC	CASSVGGGTYEQYF